The source of this T cell receptor (beta chain) is a study of T cell responses to AZD1222 COVID-19 vaccine. The method was immunoSEQ multiplex PCR; TCRdb's version includes in-frame clones alone and lacks a portion of them. The table lists some 150,000 clones, 80% to 95% of them singletons. V was shortened by 7 bases and J by 6 bases, with 9 bases between the two germline ends. Germline-derived CDR1 and CDR2 are SEHNR and FQNEAQ (reference sequence). The CDR3 is 11 residues long. This clone was seen once. The rearrangement links TRBV7-9 to TRBJ1-1; TRBD1 might be the D (6 bases). The clonotype was recovered from an adult in good health. Sequences were derived from peripheral blood, sampled on day 0 of MenACWY control vaccination. The CDR3 sequence: CASTPGAEAFF. CDR3 DNA sequence: TGTGCCAGCACCCCAGGGGCTGAAGCTTTCTTT.